Presented here are 32 T cell receptor beta chains from one specimen sequenced in a study of T cell responses to AZD1222 COVID-19 vaccine (dated by TCRdb to 2020 to 2022). Interpreted using the paper, the time point label stands for: baseline before first vaccination. The library came from the immunoSEQ multiplex PCR assay. What TCRdb holds here is the immuneACCESS table cut down to in-frame rearrangements. Part of the clones is not present; checked against another copy, under half of the missing clones reflect an unresolved V gene, and the others are unexplained. The table for this sample lists some 160,000 clones; about 90% of them were counted only once. More than 5.5% of the sample rests with the top ten. This specimen consisted of peripheral blood, obtained on day 0 of AZD1222 vaccination. These TCRs come from an adult in good health.

The chain is built from TRBV19 and TRBJ1-1, with 7 nucleotides matching TRBD1. Trimming cost V 5 bases and J 5 bases; bases outside gene matches: 11. CDR3 length: 15 amino acids. The germline V gene encodes CDR1 LNHDA and CDR2 SQIVND (reference sequence). CDR3 nucleotides: TGTGCCAGTAGTTGGTGGGACAGTCGGCGAACTGAAGCTTTCTTT. Protein: CASSWWDSRRTEAFF.

The chain joins TRBV7-2 to TRBJ2-2; 7 nucleotides align to TRBD2. This CDR3 has 14 residues. Germline V gives CDR1 SGHTA, CDR2 FQGNSA. Trimming at V came to 1 base and at J to 6 bases, leaving 2 bases not matched to a gene. CDR3 residues: CASSLVAGSGELFF. The CDR3 DNA sequence: TGTGCCAGCAGCTTAGTAGCGGGTTCCGGGGAGCTGTTTTTT.

The CDR3 region has the DNA TGTGCCAGCAGAGGGGGCGAGCAGTACTTC. This codes for CASRGGEQYF. The rearrangement joins TRBV2 to TRBJ2-7; possibly TRBD1 for D (6 bases). Trimming shortened V by 6 bases and J by 6 bases, and 6 bases separated the two germline ends. CDR1 and CDR2 from the germline V gene are SNHLY and FYNNEI. This CDR3 is built from 10 residues.

The V call is TRBV15, the J call TRBJ2-3; 8 nucleotides match TRBD1. This CDR3 comprises 17 residues. Germline assignment: CDR1 LNHNV and CDR2 YYDKDF (reference sequence). Trimming removed 3 bases from V and 1 base from J; junction bases left unmatched: 9. CDR3 DNA: TGTGCCACCAGCAGTGGACAGGGCGGAGGGGGCACAGATACGCAGTATTTT. This gives the protein CATSSGQGGGGTDTQYF.

The chain combines TRBV24-1 with TRBJ2-7; 12 bases align to TRBD1. The V segment lost 3 bases and the J segment 2 bases; nucleotides outside the gene matches: 1. There are 15 residues in the CDR3. Germline values: CDR1 KGHDR, CDR2 SFDVKD. The CDR3 DNA follows: TGTGCCACCAGTGATGGGACAGGGGGCACCTACGAGCAGTACTTC. This translates into CATSDGTGGTYEQYF.

CDR3 coding DNA: TGCAGTGCCGCACAGAACACTGAAGCTTTCTTT. Amino acids: CSAAQNTEAFF. The rearrangement uses TRBV20-1 and TRBJ1-1; D remains unclear. Trimming removed 6 bases at V and 1 base at J, with 6 bases between. This CDR3 has 11 residues. The germline CDR1 and CDR2 sequences are DFQATT and SNEGSKA (reference sequence).

Worth noting for this clone: At one end the junction does not follow the germline gene, possibly because of a read error. The V and J genes are TRBV9 and TRBJ1-1; D is possibly TRBD1 (5 bases). The germline gives CDR1 SGDLS, CDR2 YYNGEE. The CDR3 runs 17 residues. The CDR3 is CASSGRARKTADTEVVF. The CDR3 bases are TGTGCCAGCAGCGGTAGAGCCCGAAAGACAGCAGACACCGAAGTCGTCTTT.

J is TRBJ1-5 and V is TRBV2, with D maybe TRBD1 (5 bases). Trimming took off 6 bases at V and 4 bases at J, with 16 bases between the two ends. The V gene's germline CDR1 is SNHLY and CDR2 FYNNEI. This CDR3 has 15 residues. The CDR3 sequence is CASRVAQGGNQPQHF. The CDR3 DNA is TGTGCCAGCAGGGTCGCGCAGGGTGGAAATCAGCCCCAGCATTTT.

The rearrangement uses TRBV2 and TRBJ1-5; 9 nucleotides align to TRBD1. The V gene's germline CDR1 is SNHLY and CDR2 FYNNEI. The CDR3 has 16 residues. V gave up 5 bases and J gave up 0 bases; unmatched junction bases: 5. The CDR3 is CASSPGQGNSNQPQHF. The CDR3 region has the DNA TGTGCCAGCAGTCCGGGACAGGGTAATAGCAATCAGCCCCAGCATTTT.

J is TRBJ1-2 and V is TRBV30; D is uncertain. Germline-derived CDR1 and CDR2 are GTSNPN and SVGIG (reference sequence). The CDR3 totals 11 residues. The ends were cut back, 8 bases at V and 8 bases at J, with 15 bases in the middle. The chain's CDR3 is CAHGGVTGYTF. The CDR3 DNA follows: TGTGCCCACGGTGGGGTCACGGGCTACACCTTC. The variable domain in full, with the rest retrieved from reference TRBV30 and TRBJ1-2, is SQTIHQWPATLVQPVGSPLSLECTVEGTSNPNLYWYRQAAGRGLQLLFYSVGIGQISSEVPQNLSASRPQDRQFILSSKKLLLSDSGFYLCAHGGVTGYTFGSGTRLTVV.

The J gene is TRBJ2-7, the V gene TRBV9, with D unclear. Trimming cost V 2 bases and J 3 bases, with 9 bases left between them. This CDR3 spans 13 amino acids. Germline CDR1 is SGDLS and CDR2 is YYNGEE. The CDR3 DNA is TGTGCCAGCAGCGTTCGGGTAGGCTACGAGCAGTACTTC. It encodes CASSVRVGYEQYF.

The chain has TRBV19 and TRBJ1-2, with no clear D. V was pared by 7 bases and J by 8 bases, with 20 bases between. This CDR3 is built from 14 residues. Germline CDR1 reads LNHDA; CDR2 reads SQIVND (reference sequence). Written as DNA, the CDR3 is TGTGCCAGTACCCCAAGCCGGGAGTTCGGAGGCTACACCTTC. Translation gives CASTPSREFGGYTF.

This clone has only a few counts. This chain joins TRBV18 and TRBJ2-5, with unresolved D. The CDR3 loop spans 14 amino acids. The germline CDR1 and CDR2 sequences are KGHSH and LQKENI. Trimming cost V 1 base and J 3 bases, with 9 bases left between them. CDR3 residues: CASSPRPVEETQYF. The DNA of the CDR3 is TGTGCCAGCTCACCACGGCCTGTAGAAGAGACCCAGTACTTC.

The V and J genes are TRBV7-2 and TRBJ2-7; TRBD2 matches at 8 bases. CDR1 and CDR2 from the germline V gene are SGHTA and FQGNSA. This CDR3 has 15 residues. Losses at the gene ends were 5 bases for V and 7 bases for J; bases not matched to a gene: 13. The CDR3 spells CASSTKGLGGGEQYF. The CDR3 DNA reads as TGTGCCAGCAGCACAAAGGGACTAGGGGGGGGAGAGCAGTACTTC.

J is TRBJ1-5 and V is TRBV30, with 9 bases that match TRBD1. V shed 0 bases, J shed 4 bases, and the junction held 4 bases outside the gene matches. The CDR3 spans 15 residues. Germline V gene data show CDR1 as GTSNPN and CDR2 as SVGIG (reference sequence). Written as DNA, the CDR3 is TGTGCCTGGAGTGTCCCAGGGACAGGGAATCAGCCCCAGCATTTT. Amino acids: CAWSVPGTGNQPQHF. Supplemented by reference TRBV30 and TRBJ1-5, the full variable domain reads SQTIHQWPATLVQPVGSPLSLECTVEGTSNPNLYWYRQAAGRGLQLLFYSVGIGQISSEVPQNLSASRPQDRQFILSSKKLLLSDSGFYLCAWSVPGTGNQPQHFGDGTRLSIL.

The chain combines TRBV7-3 with TRBJ2-2; TRBD2 aligns across 8 bases. CDR3 length equals 14 residues. Germline V CDR1 and CDR2: SGHTA, FQGTGA. V was pared by 5 bases and J by 4 bases, with 3 bases of the junction left unmatched. The CDR3 DNA reads TGTGCCAGCAGCGGCGCGGGGGGCACCGGGGAGCTGTTTTTT. This translates into CASSGAGGTGELFF.

The rearrangement links TRBV19 to TRBJ1-6, with D maybe TRBD1 (6 bases). Germline V lookup: CDR1 LNHDA, CDR2 SQIVND (reference sequence). The CDR3 loop spans 13 amino acids. Between the trimmed V and J ends, which lost 2 bases and 9 bases, there was a span of 8 bases. CDR3 coding DNA: TGTGCCAGTAGTATACAAGGGGGTTCACCCCTCCACTTT. It codes for CASSIQGGSPLHF. The full variable domain, rest sourced from reference TRBV19 and TRBJ1-6, is DGGITQSPKYLFRKEGQNVTLSCEQNLNHDAMYWYRQDPGQGLRLIYYSQIVNDFQKGDIAEGYSVSREKKESFPLTVTSAQKNPTAFYLCASSIQGGSPLHFGNGTRLTVT.

CDR3 in DNA: TGCGCCAGCAGCTTAGGGACAGGGGCGGACATTCAGTACTTC. Protein: CASSLGTGADIQYF. The V gene is TRBV5-1, the J gene TRBJ2-4; 10 bases align to TRBD1. This CDR3 is 14 amino acids long. Germline CDR1 and CDR2: SGHRS and YFSETQ. V dropped 2 bases and J dropped 8; count of bases not matched to a gene: 4. Full variable domain (remainder filled in from reference TRBV5-1 and TRBJ2-4): KAGVTQTPRYLIKTRGQQVTLSCSPISGHRSVSWYQQTPGQGLQFLFEYFSETQRNKGNFPGRFSGRQFSNSRSEMNVSTLELGDSALYLCASSLGTGADIQYFGAGTRLSVL.

This clone appeared once. The chain combines TRBV13 with TRBJ1-3; D unclear. V was cut by 8 bases and J by 3 bases, with 8 bases left in between. CDR1 and CDR2 (germline): PRHDT, FYEKMQ (reference sequence). The CDR3 totals 12 residues. CDR3 amino acids: CASAGYGNTIYF. CDR3 in DNA: TGTGCCAGCGCAGGTTATGGAAACACCATATATTTT.

This clone was seen more than once but under ten times. The rearrangement uses TRBV25-1 and TRBJ2-7; 9 nucleotides match TRBD2. Germline V CDR1 and CDR2: MGHDK, SYGVNS. CDR3 length: 18 amino acids. The V gene end was trimmed by 4 bases and the J gene end by 3 bases; junction bases not matched to a gene: 16. CDR3 region: CASSGLPSGMRRVYEQYF. The DNA of the CDR3 is TGTGCCAGCAGTGGCCTGCCTAGCGGGATGAGGAGGGTCTACGAGCAGTACTTC.

The chain recombines TRBV7-6 with TRBJ2-2; maybe TRBD1 (5 bases). V was cut by 5 bases and J by 4 bases, with 11 bases left in between. The germline V gene has CDR1 SGHVS and CDR2 FNYEAQ. This CDR3 region has 14 residues. The chain's CDR3 is CASSDQGFTGELFF. The DNA for the CDR3 is TGTGCCAGCAGCGACCAGGGATTCACCGGGGAGCTGTTTTTT.

This clone has a handful of counts. The CDR3 loop is CASSLGDMAGLNQPQHF. CDR3 nucleotide sequence: TGTGCCAGCAGCTTGGGAGATATGGCAGGTTTGAATCAGCCCCAGCATTTT. The chain couples TRBV5-8 to TRBJ1-5; the D is unclear. Germline V gives CDR1 SGHTS, CDR2 YDEGEE. The CDR3 loop spans 17 amino acids. V dropped 0 bases and J dropped 4 bases, with 17 bases sitting between them.

This clone is a singleton in its sample. The DNA for the CDR3 is TGTGCCAGCAGGGGGGTCACTGAAGCTTTCTTT. Translating gives CASRGVTEAFF. The genes are TRBV6-6 and TRBJ1-1, with TRBD1 as a possible D gene (5 bases). This CDR3 comprises 11 residues. CDR1 and CDR2 (germline): MNHNY, SVGAGI (reference sequence). V was shortened by 6 bases and J by 4 bases, with 6 bases between the two germline ends.

The chain couples TRBV28 to TRBJ1-1; D ambiguous. The CDR3 sequence is 12 residues long. The germline gives CDR1 MDHEN, CDR2 SYDVKM. V lost 8 bases and J 0 bases, leaving 7 bases between the germline ends. This CDR3 is CASLAMNTEAFF. The CDR3 DNA follows: TGTGCCAGCCTAGCCATGAACACTGAAGCTTTCTTT.

The rearrangement links TRBV7-9 to TRBJ1-6; the D gene is possibly TRBD1 (5 bases). Germline V gene lookup returns CDR1 SEHNR and CDR2 FQNEAQ (reference sequence). The CDR3 consists of 13 residues. V lost 5 bases to trimming and J lost 7 bases, with 9 bases between them. The CDR3 is CASSMDTNSPLHF. The DNA for the CDR3 is TGTGCCAGCAGCATGGACACAAATTCACCCCTCCACTTT.

V and J are TRBV3-1 (or the pseudogene TRBV3-2) and TRBJ2-3; 11 bases are a match to TRBD2. Trimming cost V 3 bases and J 4 bases; bases outside gene matches: 9. CDR1 and CDR2 from the germline V gene are LGHDT and YNNKEL (reference sequence). The CDR3 has 17 amino acids. This CDR3 is CASSQGTLAGGPDTQYF. DNA for the CDR3: TGTGCCAGCAGCCAGGGAACCCTAGCGGGAGGCCCAGATACGCAGTATTTT.

This chain links TRBV7-9 with TRBJ2-5; weak D call: TRBD1 (6 bases). Deletions cut 5 bases from V and 5 bases from J, with 9 bases between. CDR1 SEHNR and CDR2 FQNEAQ come from the germline V gene (reference sequence). CDR3 length: 12 residues. CDR3 amino acids: CASSRTVETQYF. The CDR3, as DNA: TGTGCCAGCAGCAGGACAGTGGAGACCCAGTACTTC.

The chain carries TRBV10-2 and TRBJ1-2; D might be TRBD1 (5 bases). The CDR3 is 13 residues long. Germline loops: CDR1 WSHSY, CDR2 SAAADI. The V end was cut by 6 bases, the J end by 1 base, with 9 bases between. CDR3 region: CASSQQDNYGYTF. The CDR3 DNA is TGCGCCAGCAGCCAACAGGATAACTATGGCTACACCTTC.

The genes are TRBV9 and TRBJ1-2; TRBD1 might be the D (5 bases). Germline V lookup: CDR1 SGDLS, CDR2 YYNGEE. The V gene lost 3 bases and the J gene lost 2 bases, with 14 bases spanning the gap. The CDR3 contains 15 residues. Here the CDR3 DNA reads TGTGCCAGCAGCGGTATGGGGGACGGGAACTATGGCTACACCTTC. Encoded protein: CASSGMGDGNYGYTF.

This chain uses TRBV9 with TRBJ1-1; a weak D match, TRBD1 (6 bases). This CDR3 region has 15 residues. The V gene's germline CDR1 is SGDLS and CDR2 YYNGEE. V lost 4 bases to trimming and J lost 3 bases, with 16 bases between them. Here the CDR3 reads CASSPRTDTYTEAFF. The CDR3 nucleotides are TGTGCCAGCAGCCCCCGGACAGATACCTACACTGAAGCTTTCTTT.

This chain uses TRBV6-2 or TRBV6-3 with TRBJ1-1, with D possibly being TRBD1 (6 bases). V was pared by 4 bases and J by 6 bases, with 15 bases between. The germline CDR1 and CDR2 sequences are MNHEY and SVGEGT. The CDR3 has 14 residues. The CDR3 bases are TGTGCCAGCAGTTCCCTCTCAGGGGCCCCTGAAGCTTTCTTT. Translated, it gives CASSSLSGAPEAFF.

This chain links TRBV28 with TRBJ2-3; TRBD2 matches 7 bases. The germline gives CDR1 MDHEN, CDR2 SYDVKM. With V trimmed by 6 bases and J by 5 bases, 11 bases remained unmatched. This CDR3 has 15 amino acids. CDR3 nucleotide sequence: TGTGCCAGCAGGACCCCCGGCACGGGGGGAGATACGCAGTATTTT. Amino acids: CASRTPGTGGDTQYF.